This T cell receptor (beta chain) emerged from a study of T-cell reconstitution after alpha-beta-depleted transplantation in children. The sample holds many counts of this clonotype. Its antigen remains unknown. Broader study findings: Counts and diversity of T cells one year after transplant came mostly from newly produced T cells.

Germline lookup yields CDR1 SGHRS and CDR2 YFSETQ. The length of the CDR3 is 16 residues. J was trimmed by 0 bases and V by 0 bases; bases with no gene match: 4. Researchers prepared the TCRbeta library using unique molecular identifiers, the study reports. TCRdb ran MiXCR on the PCR reads and lists one entry per CDR3 protein. The sample consists of 700,000 or so distinct CDR3 sequences, over 10% of them appearing once. The chain employs TRBV5-1 and TRBJ2-3; TRBD2 matches at 7 bases. The receptor's source is a girl between 2 and 10 years old with congenital amegakaryocytic thrombocytopenia, due to receive a stem cell transplant. Sequenced here: PBMCs, sampled before TCRalphabeta/CD19-depleted stem cell transplant. DNA for the CDR3: TGCGCCAGCAGCTTGGCGCTAGCGGCCAGCACAGATACGCAGTATTTT. Protein product: CASSLALAASTDTQYF.